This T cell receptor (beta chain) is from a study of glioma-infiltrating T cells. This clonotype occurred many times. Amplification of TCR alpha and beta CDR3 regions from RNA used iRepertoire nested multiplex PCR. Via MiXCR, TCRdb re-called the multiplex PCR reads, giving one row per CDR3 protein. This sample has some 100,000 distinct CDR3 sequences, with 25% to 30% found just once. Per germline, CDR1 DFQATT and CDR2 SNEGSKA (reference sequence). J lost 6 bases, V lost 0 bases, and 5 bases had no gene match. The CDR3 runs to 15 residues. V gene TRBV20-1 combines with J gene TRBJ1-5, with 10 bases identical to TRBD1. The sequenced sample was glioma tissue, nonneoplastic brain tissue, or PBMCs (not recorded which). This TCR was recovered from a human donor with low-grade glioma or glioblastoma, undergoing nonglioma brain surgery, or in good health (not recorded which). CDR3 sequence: CSAREPGQGSQPQHF. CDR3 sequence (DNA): TGCAGTGCTAGAGAGCCGGGACAGGGGTCTCAGCCCCAGCATTTT.